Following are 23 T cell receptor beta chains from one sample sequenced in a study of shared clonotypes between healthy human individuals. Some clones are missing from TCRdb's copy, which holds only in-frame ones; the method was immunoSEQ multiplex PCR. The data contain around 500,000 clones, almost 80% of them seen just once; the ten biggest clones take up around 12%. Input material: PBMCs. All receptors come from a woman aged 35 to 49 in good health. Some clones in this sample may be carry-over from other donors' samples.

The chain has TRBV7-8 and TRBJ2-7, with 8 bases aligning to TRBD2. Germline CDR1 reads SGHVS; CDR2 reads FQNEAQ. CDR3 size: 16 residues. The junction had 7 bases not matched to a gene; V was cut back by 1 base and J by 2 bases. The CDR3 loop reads CASSLERTSPTYEQYF. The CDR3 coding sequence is TGTGCCAGCAGCTTAGAGAGGACTAGCCCGACCTACGAGCAGTACTTC.

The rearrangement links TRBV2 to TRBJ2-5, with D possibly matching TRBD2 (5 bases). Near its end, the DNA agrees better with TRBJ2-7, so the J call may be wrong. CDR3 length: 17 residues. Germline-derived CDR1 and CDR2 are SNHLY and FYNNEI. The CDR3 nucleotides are TGTGCCAGCAGTGCGTTGCAAGAGAAGACGGGAAACTACGAGCAGTACTTC. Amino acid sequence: CASSALQEKTGNYEQYF.

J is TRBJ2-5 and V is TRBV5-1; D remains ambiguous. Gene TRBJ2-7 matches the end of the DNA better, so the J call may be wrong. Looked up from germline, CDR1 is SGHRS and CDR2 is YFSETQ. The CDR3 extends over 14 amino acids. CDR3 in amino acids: CASSLESRTYEQYF. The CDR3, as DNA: TGCGCCAGCAGCCTCGAGTCACGGACCTACGAGCAGTACTTC.

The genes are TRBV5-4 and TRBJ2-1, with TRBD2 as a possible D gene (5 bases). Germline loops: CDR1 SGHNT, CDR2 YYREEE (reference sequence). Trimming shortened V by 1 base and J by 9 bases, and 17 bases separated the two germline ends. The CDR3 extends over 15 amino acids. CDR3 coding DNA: TGTGCCAGCAGCTTGAAGTCTTGGACTCCGGGTGAGCAGTTCTTC. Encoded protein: CASSLKSWTPGEQFF.

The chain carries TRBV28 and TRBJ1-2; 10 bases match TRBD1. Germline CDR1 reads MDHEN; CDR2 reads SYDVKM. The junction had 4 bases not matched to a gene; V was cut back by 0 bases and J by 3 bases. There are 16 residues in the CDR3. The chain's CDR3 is CASSLWGDRGHYGYTF. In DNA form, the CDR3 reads TGTGCCAGCAGTTTATGGGGTGACAGGGGGCACTATGGCTACACCTTC.

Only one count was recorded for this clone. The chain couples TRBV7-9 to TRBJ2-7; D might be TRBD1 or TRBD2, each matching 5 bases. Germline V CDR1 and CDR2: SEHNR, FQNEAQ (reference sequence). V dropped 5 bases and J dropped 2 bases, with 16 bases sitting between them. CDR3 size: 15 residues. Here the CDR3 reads CASSRMGDATYEQYF. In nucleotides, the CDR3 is TGTGCCAGCAGCCGAATGGGGGACGCTACCTACGAGCAGTACTTC. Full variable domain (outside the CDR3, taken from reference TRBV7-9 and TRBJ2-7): DTGVSQNPRHKITKRGQNVTFRCDPISEHNRLYWYRQTLGQGPEFLTYFQNEAQLEKSRLLSDRFSAERPKGSFSTLEIQRTEQGDSAMYLCASSRMGDATYEQYFGPGTRLTVT.

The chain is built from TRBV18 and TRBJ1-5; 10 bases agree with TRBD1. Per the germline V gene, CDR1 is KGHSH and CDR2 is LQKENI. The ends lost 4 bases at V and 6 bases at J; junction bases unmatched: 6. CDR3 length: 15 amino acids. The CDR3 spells CASSLTGGAGQPQHF. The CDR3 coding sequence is TGTGCCAGCTCACTGACAGGGGGCGCGGGTCAGCCCCAGCATTTT.

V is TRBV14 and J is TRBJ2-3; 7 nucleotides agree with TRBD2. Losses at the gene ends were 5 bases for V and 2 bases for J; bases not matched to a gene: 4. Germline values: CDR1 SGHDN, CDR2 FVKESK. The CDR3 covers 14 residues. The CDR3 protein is CASSAGLHTDTQYF. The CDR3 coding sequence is TGTGCCAGCAGCGCGGGACTACACACAGATACGCAGTATTTT. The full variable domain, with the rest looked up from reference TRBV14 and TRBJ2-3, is EAGVTQFPSHSVIEKGQTVTLRCDPISGHDNLYWYRRVMGKEIKFLLHFVKESKQDESGMPNNRFLAERTGGTYSTLKVQPAELEDSGVYFCASSAGLHTDTQYFGPGTRLTVL.

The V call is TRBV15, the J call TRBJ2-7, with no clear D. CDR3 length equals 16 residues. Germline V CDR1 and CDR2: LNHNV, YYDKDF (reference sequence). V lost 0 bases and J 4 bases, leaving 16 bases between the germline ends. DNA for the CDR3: TGTGCCACCAGCAGAGATTCGAGCGAGAGTGGGTACGAGCAGTACTTC. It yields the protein CATSRDSSESGYEQYF.

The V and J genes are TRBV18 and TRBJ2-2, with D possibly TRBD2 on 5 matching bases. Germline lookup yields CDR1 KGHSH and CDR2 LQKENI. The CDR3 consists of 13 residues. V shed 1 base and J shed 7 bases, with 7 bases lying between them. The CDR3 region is CASSPRGYGELFF. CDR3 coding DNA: TGTGCCAGCTCACCACGAGGGTACGGGGAGCTGTTTTTT.

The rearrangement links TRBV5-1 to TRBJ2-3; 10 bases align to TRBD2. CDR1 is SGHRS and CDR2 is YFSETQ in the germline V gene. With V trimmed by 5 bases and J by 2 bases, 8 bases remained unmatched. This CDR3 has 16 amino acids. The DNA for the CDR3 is TGCGCCAGCAGAAAACAACTAGCGGGATTCACAGATACGCAGTATTTT. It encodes CASRKQLAGFTDTQYF.

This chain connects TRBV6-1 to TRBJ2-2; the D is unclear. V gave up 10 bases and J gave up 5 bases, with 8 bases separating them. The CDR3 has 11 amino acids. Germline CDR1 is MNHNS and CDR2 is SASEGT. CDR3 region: CATGTTGELFF. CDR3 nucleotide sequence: TGTGCCACCGGTACTACCGGGGAGCTGTTTTTT.

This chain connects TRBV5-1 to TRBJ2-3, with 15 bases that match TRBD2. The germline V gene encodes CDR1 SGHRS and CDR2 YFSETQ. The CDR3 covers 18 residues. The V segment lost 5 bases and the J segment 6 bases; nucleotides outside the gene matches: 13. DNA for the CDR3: TGCGCCAGCAGTCAGGGACTAGCGGGAGGACCGGTTGGTGATACGCAGTATTTT. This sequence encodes CASSQGLAGGPVGDTQYF.

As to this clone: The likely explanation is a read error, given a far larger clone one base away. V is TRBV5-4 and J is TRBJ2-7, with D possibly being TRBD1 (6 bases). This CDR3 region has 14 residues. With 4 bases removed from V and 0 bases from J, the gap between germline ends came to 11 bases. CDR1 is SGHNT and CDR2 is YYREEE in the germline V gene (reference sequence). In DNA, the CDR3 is TGTGCCAGCAGCCGCGACAGGAACTCCTACGAGCAGTACTTC. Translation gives CASSRDRNSYEQYF. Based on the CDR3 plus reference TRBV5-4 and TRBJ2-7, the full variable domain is ETGVTQSPTHLIKTRGQQVTLRCSSQSGHNTVSWYQQALGQGPQFIFQYYREEENGRGNFPPRFSGLQFPNYSSELNVNALELDDSALYLCASSRDRNSYEQYFGPGTRLTVT.

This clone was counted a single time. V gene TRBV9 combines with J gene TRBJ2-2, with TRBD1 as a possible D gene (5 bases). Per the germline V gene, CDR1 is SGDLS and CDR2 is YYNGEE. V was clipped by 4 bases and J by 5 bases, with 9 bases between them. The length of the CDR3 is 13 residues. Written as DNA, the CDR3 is TGTGCCAGCAGCAATCGACAGACCGGGGAGCTGTTTTTT. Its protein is CASSNRQTGELFF.

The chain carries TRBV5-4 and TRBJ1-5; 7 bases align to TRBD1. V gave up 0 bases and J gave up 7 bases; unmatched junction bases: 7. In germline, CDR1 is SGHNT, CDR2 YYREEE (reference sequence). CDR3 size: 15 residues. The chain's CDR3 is CASSLERQGTQPQHF. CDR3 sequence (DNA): TGTGCCAGCAGCTTGGAGCGACAGGGTACCCAGCCCCAGCATTTT.

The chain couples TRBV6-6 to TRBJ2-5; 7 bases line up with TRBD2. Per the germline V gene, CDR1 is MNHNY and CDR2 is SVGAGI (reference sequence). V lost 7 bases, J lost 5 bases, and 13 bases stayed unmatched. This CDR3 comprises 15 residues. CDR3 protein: CASTLLGAGTETQYF. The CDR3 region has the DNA TGTGCCAGCACCTTACTAGGAGCGGGGACCGAGACCCAGTACTTC.

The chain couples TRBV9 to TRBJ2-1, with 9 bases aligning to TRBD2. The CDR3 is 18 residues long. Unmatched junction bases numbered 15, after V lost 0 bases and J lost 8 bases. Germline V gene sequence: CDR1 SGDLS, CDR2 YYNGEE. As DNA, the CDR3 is TGTGCCAGCAGCGTAGAGGGGAGGGTAGCGGGAGTCTGGTATGAGCAGTTCTTC. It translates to CASSVEGRVAGVWYEQFF.

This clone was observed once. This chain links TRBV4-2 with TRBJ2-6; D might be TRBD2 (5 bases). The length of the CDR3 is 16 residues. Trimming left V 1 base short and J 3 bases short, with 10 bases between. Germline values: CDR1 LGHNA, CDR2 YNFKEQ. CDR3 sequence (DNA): TGTGCCAGCAGCCAAGTCGGGGATTATGGGGCCAACGTCCTGACTTTC. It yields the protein CASSQVGDYGANVLTF.

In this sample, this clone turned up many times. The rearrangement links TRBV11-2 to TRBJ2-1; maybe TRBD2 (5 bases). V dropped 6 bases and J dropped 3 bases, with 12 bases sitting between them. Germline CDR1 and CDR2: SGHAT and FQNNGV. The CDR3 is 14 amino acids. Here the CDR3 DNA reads TGTGCCAGCAGGCTAGCTGGACGCTACAATGAGCAGTTCTTC. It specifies CASRLAGRYNEQFF. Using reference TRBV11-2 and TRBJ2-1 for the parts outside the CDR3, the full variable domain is EAGVAQSPRYKIIEKRQSVAFWCNPISGHATLYWYQQILGQGPKLLIQFQNNGVVDDSQLPKDRFSAERLKGVDSTLKIQPAKLEDSAVYLCASRLAGRYNEQFFGPGTRLTVL.

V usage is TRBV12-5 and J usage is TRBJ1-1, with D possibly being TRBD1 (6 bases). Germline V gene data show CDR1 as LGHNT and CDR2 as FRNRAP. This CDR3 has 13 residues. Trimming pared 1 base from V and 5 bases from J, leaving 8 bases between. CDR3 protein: CASGLEGGTEAFF. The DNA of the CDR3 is TGTGCTAGTGGTTTGGAGGGGGGGACTGAAGCTTTCTTT.

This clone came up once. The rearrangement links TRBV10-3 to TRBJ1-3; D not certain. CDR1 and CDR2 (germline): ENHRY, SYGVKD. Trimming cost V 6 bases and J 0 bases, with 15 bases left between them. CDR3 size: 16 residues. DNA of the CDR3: TGTGCCATCAGGCTCACAGAAGGGCTCTCTGGAAACACCATATATTTT. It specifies CAIRLTEGLSGNTIYF.

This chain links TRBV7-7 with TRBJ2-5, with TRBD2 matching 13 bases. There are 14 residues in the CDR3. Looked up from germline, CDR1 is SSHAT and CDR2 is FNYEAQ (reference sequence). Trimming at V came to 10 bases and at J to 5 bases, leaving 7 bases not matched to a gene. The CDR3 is CATGLAGVQETQYF. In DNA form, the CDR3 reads TGTGCCACCGGACTAGCGGGAGTCCAGGAGACCCAGTACTTC.